One T cell receptor beta chain is described in this entry. The antigen is unknown. The CDR3 extends over 16 amino acids. V was shortened by 6 bases and J by 1 base, with 16 bases between the two germline ends. The source of the sample is a study of T cell repertoires in cytomegalovirus infection. Overall study context: Researchers turned to recently identified HLA-C-restricted CMV epitopes as well as well-studied HLA-B-restricted ones. Signatures in public TCR beta sequences pointed to both CMV infection and matching HLA type. Study conclusions and caveats: The response measured ex vivo was dominated by TCR beta clonotypes (HLA-C-restricted and CMV-specific).

One entry per CDR3 protein results from TCRdb running MiXCR on the reads. Among about 770,000 distinct CDR3 sequences, about 28% were seen once, and the ten largest hold around 12%. This receptor was identified in a human donor in good health (CMV status not recorded). Some clones in this sample may be carry-over from other donors' samples. V gene TRBV12-3 or TRBV12-4 combines with J gene TRBJ2-1; D ambiguous. Sequencing was performed on cultured CD8+ T cells from PBMCs, taken from culture after CMV antigen stimulation. The DNA of the CDR3 is TGTGCCAGCAGGAGACCCGGACCGATTTCCTACAATGAGCAGTTCTTC. Amino acid sequence: CASRRPGPISYNEQFF.